What follows are 16 T cell receptor beta chains derived from one specimen sequenced in a study of T cell responses to AZD1222 COVID-19 vaccine. Assay: immunoSEQ multiplex PCR; the TCRdb copy retains only in-frame clones and omits some. The profile covers about 120,000 clones, with 90% to 95% appearing a single time and 4% to 6% taken by the ten largest. The sample in question was peripheral blood, obtained 28 days after the second AZD1222 dose. These receptors came from an adult who received the AZD1222 COVID-19 vaccine.

The rearrangement joins TRBV7-2 to TRBJ2-3; possible D gene TRBD2, 6 bases. Trimming left V 2 bases short and J 5 bases short, with 14 bases between. Germline V CDR1 and CDR2: SGHTA, FQGNSA. This CDR3 spans 15 amino acids. DNA for the CDR3: TGTGCCAGCAGCTTAATGGCGCTGGGGGGAGATACGCAGTATTTT. It yields the protein CASSLMALGGDTQYF.

The genes are TRBV6-5 and TRBJ2-7; D perhaps matches TRBD1 (5 bases). This CDR3 has 14 amino acids. Trimming took off 6 bases at V and 2 bases at J, with 14 bases between the two ends. CDR1 MNHEY and CDR2 SVGAGI come from the germline V gene. CDR3 in amino acids: CASSPRQRAYEQYF. The CDR3 nucleotides are TGTGCCAGCAGCCCGAGACAGAGAGCCTACGAGCAGTACTTC.

The chain is built from TRBV3-1 (or the pseudogene TRBV3-2) and TRBJ1-5; D unclear. The CDR3 contains 14 residues. V lost 4 bases and J 6 bases, leaving 13 bases between the germline ends. The germline V gene has CDR1 LGHDT and CDR2 YNNKEL (reference sequence). This CDR3 is CASSLPGRGQPQHF. In DNA, the CDR3 is TGTGCCAGCAGCCTCCCTGGGCGGGGTCAGCCCCAGCATTTT.

This rearrangement joins TRBV5-6 to TRBJ1-1; unclear D gene. Looked up from germline, CDR1 is SGHDT and CDR2 is YYEEEE. The CDR3 has 11 amino acids. Trimming removed 0 bases from V and 7 bases from J, with 4 bases in between. Written as DNA, the CDR3 is TGTGCCAGCAGCTTGGTGAGTGAAGCTTTCTTT. Translation gives CASSLVSEAFF.

The CDR3 is CASSSDRASWTEAFF. CDR3 nucleotide sequence: TGTGCCAGTAGCTCGGACAGGGCTAGTTGGACTGAAGCTTTCTTT. V usage is TRBV19 and J usage is TRBJ1-1; 8 nucleotides line up with TRBD1. With 6 bases clipped from V and 5 bases from J, the junction kept 11 bases outside the gene matches. This CDR3 has 15 residues. From germline, CDR1 is LNHDA and CDR2 SQIVND (reference sequence). The full variable domain, in which reference TRBV19 and TRBJ1-1 provide the parts outside the CDR3, is DGGITQSPKYLFRKEGQNVTLSCEQNLNHDAMYWYRQDPGQGLRLIYYSQIVNDFQKGDIAEGYSVSREKKESFPLTVTSAQKNPTAFYLCASSSDRASWTEAFFGQGTRLTVV.

The chain couples TRBV19 to TRBJ2-1, with 14 bases matching TRBD2. The CDR3 runs to 16 residues. The ends lost 5 bases at V and 5 bases at J; junction bases unmatched: 5. Germline-derived CDR1 and CDR2 are LNHDA and SQIVND (reference sequence). As DNA, the CDR3 is TGTGCCAGTAGTGTCCGACTAGCGGGGGGGCACAATGAGCAGTTCTTC. Its translation: CASSVRLAGGHNEQFF.

V is TRBV5-1 and J is TRBJ2-5, with D hard to call. With 4 bases removed from V and 0 bases from J, the gap between germline ends came to 1 base. Germline lookup yields CDR1 SGHRS and CDR2 YFSETQ. The length of the CDR3 is 11 residues. The CDR3 nucleotides are TGCGCCAGCAGCGACCAAGAGACCCAGTACTTC. The encoded protein is CASSDQETQYF.

The chain combines TRBV6-1 with TRBJ1-2; no reliable D call. CDR1 and CDR2 from the germline V gene are MNHNS and SASEGT. V was clipped by 1 base and J by 5 bases, with 8 bases between them. The CDR3 has 13 amino acids. This CDR3 reads CASSEGRTYGYTF. CDR3 coding DNA: TGTGCCAGCAGTGAAGGGAGAACTTATGGCTACACCTTC.

The rearrangement links TRBV5-6 to TRBJ1-6; D ambiguous. Germline V gene data show CDR1 as SGHDT and CDR2 as YYEEEE. Trimming took off 4 bases at V and 8 bases at J, with 10 bases between the two ends. The CDR3 sequence is 13 residues long. The CDR3: CASSRQFDSPLHF. The CDR3 nucleotides are TGTGCCAGCAGCCGACAATTCGATTCACCCCTCCACTTT.

The chain is built from TRBV7-9 and TRBJ2-1; 8 bases are a match to TRBD1. CDR3 length: 17 residues. The germline V gene has CDR1 SEHNR and CDR2 FQNEAQ (reference sequence). V was clipped by 1 base and J by 3 bases; unmatched bases: 8. The CDR3 reads CASSLGTGYTVYNEQFF. CDR3 coding DNA: TGTGCCAGCAGCTTAGGGACAGGGTATACCGTCTACAATGAGCAGTTCTTC.

The chain links TRBV5-1 to TRBJ2-3, with 7 positions matching TRBD2. Unmatched junction bases numbered 8, after V lost 4 bases and J lost 3 bases. This CDR3 spans 15 amino acids. Germline CDR1 is SGHRS and CDR2 is YFSETQ. CDR3 protein: CASSLEGGRTDTQYF. The CDR3 coding sequence is TGCGCCAGCAGCCTAGAGGGCGGGAGAACAGATACGCAGTATTTT.

The chain employs TRBV3-1 (or the pseudogene TRBV3-2) and TRBJ2-7; maybe TRBD2 (6 bases). Per the germline V gene, CDR1 is LGHDT and CDR2 is YNNKEL (reference sequence). V was cut by 0 bases and J by 5 bases, with 11 bases left in between. The CDR3 is 14 residues long. The CDR3 here is CASSQEGGGDEQYF. CDR3 coding DNA: TGTGCCAGCAGCCAAGAGGGGGGTGGGGACGAGCAGTACTTC.

The chain joins TRBV19 to TRBJ1-1, with TRBD1 as a possible D gene (6 bases). Trimming pared 0 bases from V and 9 bases from J, leaving 11 bases between. CDR3 length equals 13 residues. Germline CDR1 LNHDA, CDR2 SQIVND (reference sequence). CDR3 amino acids: CASSIDPGAQAFF. For the CDR3, the DNA is TGTGCCAGTAGTATAGATCCGGGGGCCCAAGCTTTCTTT.

The gene calls are TRBV6-2 or TRBV6-3 and TRBJ1-2; 8 nucleotides agree with TRBD1. Germline CDR1 MNHEY, CDR2 SVGEGT. The CDR3 length is 15 residues. The J segment lost 4 bases and the V segment lost 2 bases, leaving 6 bases of the junction unmatched. The CDR3 nucleotides are TGTGCCAGCAGTTACCAGGGGGCTGCGGGCTATGGCTACACCTTC. Its translation: CASSYQGAAGYGYTF.

The chain combines TRBV2 with TRBJ2-1, with D possibly TRBD1 on 8 matching bases. Trimming pared 6 bases from V and 4 bases from J, leaving 22 bases between. The CDR3 spans 17 residues. CDR1 is SNHLY and CDR2 is FYNNEI in the germline V gene. CDR3 in DNA: TGTGCCAGCAGCGAAAATTGGACAGGGAGGGCTTACAATGAGCAGTTCTTC. Translation: CASSENWTGRAYNEQFF.

Written as DNA, the CDR3 is TGTGCCAGCAGCGTAGGGGGAAGGTCGGCTGGAAACACCATATATTTT. It is translated as CASSVGGRSAGNTIYF. The chain joins TRBV9 to TRBJ1-3; D call uncertain. Between the trimmed V and J ends, which lost 0 bases and 2 bases, there was a span of 12 bases. The germline V gene encodes CDR1 SGDLS and CDR2 YYNGEE. There are 16 residues in the CDR3.